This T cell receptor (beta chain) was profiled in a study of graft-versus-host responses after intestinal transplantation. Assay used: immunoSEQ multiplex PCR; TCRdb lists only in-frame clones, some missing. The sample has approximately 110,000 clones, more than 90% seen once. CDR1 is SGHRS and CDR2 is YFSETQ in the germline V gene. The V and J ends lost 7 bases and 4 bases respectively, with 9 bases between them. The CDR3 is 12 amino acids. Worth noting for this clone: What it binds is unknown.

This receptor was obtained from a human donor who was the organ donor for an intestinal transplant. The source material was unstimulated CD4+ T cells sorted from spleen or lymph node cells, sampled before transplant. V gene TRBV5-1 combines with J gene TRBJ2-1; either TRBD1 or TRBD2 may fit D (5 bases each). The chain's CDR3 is CASRDGYNEQFF. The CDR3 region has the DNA TGCGCCAGCCGGGACGGTTACAATGAGCAGTTCTTC.